One and the same sample provided the 21 T cell receptor beta chains below, sequenced in a study of blood T cells in healthy people across ages. Alongside a J-beta primer mix, a sample-barcoded 5' primer served in a second PCR lasting roughly 6 to 12 cycles. MiXCR, run by TCRdb on the 5' RACE reads, gives a single entry per CDR3 protein. The sample holds about 680,000 distinct CDR3 sequences; roughly 50% are singletons and the top ten take roughly 30%. Sequences were obtained from blood. The receptors derive from a woman aged 60 to 75 in good health.

A word on this clonotype: A much larger clone differs from this one at a single base, so this may be a read error. V usage is TRBV27 and J usage is TRBJ2-7; perhaps TRBD1 as D (6 bases). This CDR3 comprises 14 residues. Germline loops: CDR1 MNHEY, CDR2 SMNVEV (reference sequence). Trimming shortened V by 6 bases and J by 7 bases, and 19 bases separated the two germline ends. The CDR3 here is CASRGTYENNEQYF. The CDR3 coding sequence is TGTGCCAGCAGAGGGACATACGAGAACAATGAGCAGTACTTC.

About this clonotype: A much larger clone differs from this one at a single base, so this may be a read error. The chain recombines TRBV29-1 with TRBJ2-6, with a tentative D call TRBD1 (5 bases). The V gene's germline CDR1 is SQVTM and CDR2 ANQGSEA. The CDR3 is 13 residues long. CDR3 amino acids: CSVAKSGANVPTF. The CDR3 nucleotides are TGCAGCGTTGCCAAATCTGGGGCCAACGTCCCGACTTTC.

This chain links TRBV29-1 with TRBJ2-1; 8 nucleotides align to TRBD2. The length of the CDR3 is 16 residues. Germline CDR1 SQVTM, CDR2 ANQGSEA. The ends lost 1 base at V and 0 bases at J; junction bases unmatched: 5. The DNA for the CDR3 is TGCAGCGTTGAAGGAGCAGCGGGAGACTCCTACAATGAGCAGTTCTTC. Its translation is CSVEGAAGDSYNEQFF.

This chain connects TRBV28 to TRBJ1-1, with D possibly TRBD1 on 5 matching bases. Germline-derived CDR1 and CDR2 are MDHEN and SYDVKM. The V end was cut by 4 bases, the J end by 9 bases, with 12 bases between. CDR3 size: 12 residues. CDR3 residues: CASSSPGRKAFF. In DNA form, the CDR3 reads TGTGCCAGCAGTTCGCCGGGACGGAAAGCTTTCTTT.

V gene TRBV7-2 combines with J gene TRBJ1-5; no clear D gene. Trimming left V 8 bases short and J 2 bases short, with 19 bases between. Germline loops: CDR1 SGHTA, CDR2 FQGNSA. The CDR3 totals 16 residues. In DNA form, the CDR3 reads TGTGCCAGCTTCTTAGTTAGTGGTAGCGGCAATCAGCCCCAGCATTTT. It encodes CASFLVSGSGNQPQHF.

This clonotype has just a few counts. This chain links TRBV7-2 with TRBJ2-1; D is unresolved. CDR3 length: 15 residues. Germline CDR1 SGHTA, CDR2 FQGNSA. V was trimmed by 0 bases and J by 1 base, leaving 7 bases between them. CDR3 bases: TGTGCCAGCAGCTTAGCTCAGCGATCCTACAATGAGCAGTTCTTC. Residues: CASSLAQRSYNEQFF.

The chain uses TRBV9 and TRBJ2-1; D is unclear. V was trimmed by 0 bases and J by 5 bases, leaving 9 bases between them. Germline V CDR1 and CDR2: SGDLS, YYNGEE. This CDR3 comprises 14 residues. DNA of the CDR3: TGTGCCAGCAGCGTAGTCCAGTGGGACAATGAGCAGTTCTTC. This codes for CASSVVQWDNEQFF.

The chain is built from TRBV28 and TRBJ1-4; D possibly corresponds to TRBD1 (5 bases). Germline-derived CDR1 and CDR2 are MDHEN and SYDVKM. The CDR3 has 16 residues. V lost 3 bases and J lost 5, with 16 bases in between. The CDR3 protein is CASSLLRDRGNEKLFF. The CDR3 DNA follows: TGTGCCAGCAGTTTGCTACGGGACCGAGGAAATGAAAAACTGTTTTTT.

This chain joins TRBV6-1 and TRBJ2-3, with D possibly being TRBD2 (6 bases). The germline V gene encodes CDR1 MNHNS and CDR2 SASEGT. V lost 6 bases and J 0 bases, leaving 16 bases between the germline ends. The CDR3 loop spans 16 amino acids. CDR3 sequence: CASSLPTSSSTDTQYF. CDR3 coding DNA: TGTGCCAGCAGCTTACCGACTAGTTCGAGCACAGATACGCAGTATTTT.

The chain uses TRBV20-1 and TRBJ1-1, with unresolved D. Germline CDR1 reads DFQATT; CDR2 reads SNEGSKA (reference sequence). V was shortened by 3 bases and J by 2 bases, with 13 bases between the two germline ends. This CDR3 has 14 residues. The CDR3 region is CSASRTAANTEAFF. The CDR3 nucleotides read TGCAGTGCTAGTCGTACCGCGGCTAACACTGAAGCTTTCTTT.

This chain connects TRBV21-1 to TRBJ2-7; the table calls TRBD1, which could not be checked here. TRBV21-1 has pseudogene status. The CDR3 has 14 amino acids. The CDR3 region is CASSKEDRGCEQYF. The CDR3, as DNA: TGTGCCAGCAGCAAAGAGGACAGGGGGTGCGAGCAGTACTTC.

In its sample, this clonotype was seen a few times. For the CDR3, the DNA is TGTGCCAGCAGCTTATTTGTTTTGGGCGAGCAGTACTTC. It specifies CASSLFVLGEQYF. V gene TRBV7-2 combines with J gene TRBJ2-7; D is undetermined. CDR3 length equals 13 residues. Trimming cost V 2 bases and J 6 bases, with 11 bases left between them. Germline V gene sequence: CDR1 SGHTA, CDR2 FQGNSA.

This clonotype was picked up a small number of times. The rearrangement uses TRBV7-2 and TRBJ2-1; D possibly corresponds to TRBD1 (5 bases). V gave up 5 bases and J gave up 1 base, with 15 bases separating them. The CDR3 has 16 amino acids. CDR1 and CDR2 from the germline V gene are SGHTA and FQGNSA. The CDR3 coding sequence is TGTGCCAGCAGCCCATGGCCAGGGCTATCCTACAATGAGCAGTTCTTC. This translates into CASSPWPGLSYNEQFF.

The chain joins TRBV6-2 or TRBV6-3 to TRBJ2-2; D ambiguous. V was trimmed by 7 bases and J by 5 bases, leaving 14 bases between them. The V gene's germline CDR1 is MNHEY and CDR2 SVGEGT. The CDR3 loop spans 14 amino acids. The CDR3 loop reads CASKIPLGTGELFF. For the CDR3, the DNA is TGTGCCAGCAAAATACCGTTGGGGACCGGGGAGCTGTTTTTT.

This chain links TRBV28 with TRBJ1-2, with 9 bases fitting TRBD1. CDR1 and CDR2 (germline): MDHEN, SYDVKM. The V gene end was trimmed by 6 bases and the J gene end by 5 bases; junction bases not matched to a gene: 7. This CDR3 has 14 amino acids. This CDR3 reads CASRGQGRGYGYTF. CDR3 nucleotide sequence: TGTGCCAGCAGAGGACAGGGGCGGGGTTATGGCTACACCTTC.

For this clonotype: Germline is not matched at one junction end, which may reflect a read error. The J gene is TRBJ2-5, the V gene TRBV7-7; maybe TRBD1 (6 bases). There are 13 residues in the CDR3. CDR1 is SSHAT and CDR2 is FNYEAQ in the germline V gene (reference sequence). This CDR3 reads CASSITGKETQYF. The CDR3 DNA reads TGTGCTAGCAGCATAACAGGGAAAGAGACCCAGTACTTC.

For the CDR3, the DNA is TGTGCCACCAGTGAAGGGAAGGGAGCTACTGGGGCCAACGTCCTGACTTTC. Protein: CATSEGKGATGANVLTF. This chain uses TRBV24-1 with TRBJ2-6, with a possible D match to TRBD2 (5 bases). Trimming took 4 bases from V and 2 from J, leaving 14 bases between them. The CDR3 extends over 17 amino acids. Germline V lookup: CDR1 KGHDR, CDR2 SFDVKD.

Of note for this clonotype: An end of the junction does not agree with germline; a read error may underlie this. CDR3: CASNLGMGGYTF. The CDR3, as DNA: TGTGCCAGCAATTTAGGTATGGGTGGCTACACCTTC. The chain carries TRBV12-3 or TRBV12-4 and TRBJ1-2; no definite D call. The CDR3 has 12 residues.

V gene TRBV3-1 combines with J gene TRBJ2-7; 9 bases fit TRBD2. The germline V gene has CDR1 LGHDT and CDR2 YNNKEL (reference sequence). The length of the CDR3 is 16 residues. V was pared by 5 bases and J by 6 bases, with 14 bases of the junction left unmatched. CDR3 nucleotide sequence: TGTGCCAGCAGCGACTTCGATAGCGGGAGAGTATGCGAGCAGTACTTC. Amino acids: CASSDFDSGRVCEQYF.

The chain employs TRBV4-1 and TRBJ2-1, with D perhaps TRBD1 (6 bases). The DNA end lines up better with TRBJ2-7; the J call may be wrong. The CDR3 has 16 residues. CDR1 and CDR2 from the germline V gene are MGHRA and YSYEKL. The CDR3 coding sequence is TGCGCCAGCAGCCAAGAGTCCGGGAACAGGGTTGGCGAGCAGTACTTC. Its protein is CASSQESGNRVGEQYF.

The chain recombines TRBV9 with TRBJ1-4; D is unclear. Germline V gene sequence: CDR1 SGDLS, CDR2 YYNGEE. The CDR3 is made up of 15 amino acids. V dropped 4 bases and J dropped 1 base, with 11 bases sitting between them. CDR3 sequence (DNA): TGTGCCAGCAGCCTAGACACCCGAACTAATGAAAAACTGTTTTTT. It codes for CASSLDTRTNEKLFF. Using reference TRBV9 and TRBJ1-4 for the parts outside the CDR3, the full variable domain is DSGVTQTPKHLITATGQRVTLRCSPRSGDLSVYWYQQSLDQGLQFLIQYYNGEERAKGNILERFSAQQFPDLHSELNLSSLELGDSALYFCASSLDTRTNEKLFFGSGTQLSVL.